The TCR beta chain described here comes from a study of T-cell reconstitution after alpha-beta-depleted transplantation in children. Study observations and caveats: At around two months after transplant, the alpha-beta T cells were reportedly derived from several hundred expanded clones that came from non-depleted graft cells. One year post-transplant, T-cell counts and diversity were largely derived from T cells produced anew.

Unique molecular identifiers were incorporated during preparation of the TCRbeta library. MiXCR, run by TCRdb on the PCR reads, gives a single entry per CDR3 protein. The sample includes around 600,000 distinct CDR3 sequences, 23% of them seen just once. A word on this clonotype: The antigen is undetermined.

The CDR3 contains 12 residues. Between the trimmed V and J ends, which lost 6 bases and 12 bases, there was a span of 15 bases. The TCR comes from a boy less than two years old who had a stem cell transplant for acute myeloid leukemia, so the T cells may come from the graft donor. The chain couples TRBV12-3 or TRBV12-4 to TRBJ2-1; a possible D gene is TRBD2 (6 bases). The input for sequencing was PBMCs, mostly from graft donor cells, taken 360 days after TCRalphabeta/CD19-depleted stem cell transplant. Here the CDR3 reads CASRGTLGLQFF. CDR3 nucleotides: TGTGCCAGCAGAGGGACTTTAGGGCTGCAGTTCTTC.